The TCR beta chain under discussion was sequenced for a study of T cells in Graves' hyperthyroidism and ophthalmopathy. Amplified TCR beta CDR3 regions derived from RNA transcripts. First-round RT-PCR with HTBI primers amplified the TCR CDR3 region. TCRdb ran MiXCR on the multiplex PCR reads and lists one entry per CDR3 protein. The sample consists of some 460,000 distinct CDR3 sequences, roughly 14% of them appearing once. In regard to this clonotype: This CDR3 fails to terminate in the conserved phenylalanine or tryptophan, so it likely reflects a read error.

Newly diagnosed hyperthyroidism patients aged 18 to 65 years had disease lasting under 2 months. Trimming pared 6 bases from V and 4 bases from J, leaving 19 bases between. The CDR3 totals 16 residues. The origin of this receptor is a woman between 18 and 29 years old with Graves' hyperthyroidism. Sequencing was done on a sample of blood. The chain employs TRBV12-3 or TRBV12-4 and TRBJ1-3; D unresolved. The CDR3 region is CASRLSVTARGNTIYC. The CDR3 region has the DNA TGTGCCAGCAGGTTGAGTGTTACCGCTCGGGGAAACACCATATATTGT.